This T cell receptor (beta chain) was recorded in a study of neurological immune-mediated disorders. This clonotype has at least ten counts. In Maryland, USA, blood bank volunteers were the healthy controls. Each sorted-subset library came from 800,000 to 1,000,000 CD4+ or CD8+ T cells. Trimming shortened V by 7 bases and J by 4 bases, and 16 bases separated the two germline ends. The length of the CDR3 is 15 residues. A 10-nucleotide random UMI tagged transcripts in template-switch 5'RACE cDNA synthesis. Over 160 million TCR-beta sequences from 15-18 subjects came from every sequencing run. TCRdb re-called the 5' RACE reads with MiXCR, one entry per CDR3 protein. The sample gives more than 35,000 distinct CDR3 sequences, over 6% of which show up once; about 0.57% is in the top ten.

The V and J genes are TRBV12-3 or TRBV12-4 and TRBJ2-2; D not certain. The receptor was derived from a woman aged 40 to 50 in good health. Source material: CD4+ T cells from blood. As DNA, the CDR3 is TGTGCCAGCAACACCGCCTGGAGTGGCACCGGGGAGCTGTTTTTT. Translation gives CASNTAWSGTGELFF.